The rows below give T cell receptor beta chains drawn from one sample of a study of blood T cell repertoires in COVID-19. Method: immunoSEQ multiplex PCR; TCRdb's copy keeps in-frame clones and lacks some. Seen here are about 400,000 clones, about 87% observed once, and the top ten hold 1.5% to 2%. What was sequenced was PBMCs or T cells enriched from blood (not recorded which). The receptors shown here come from a man in his forties in a cohort exposed to, infected with or recovered from COVID-19 (not recorded which). CDR3s leave out the opening cysteine and the closing phenylalanine or tryptophan. The order of the fields is V gene, CDR3 protein.

v_call: TRBV5-1
cdr3_aa: ASSLAGSEQY

v_call: TRBV30
cdr3_aa: AWSVQGASYGYT

v_call: TRBV7-2
cdr3_aa: ASSLVGAGVGSYEQY

v_call: TRBV5-8
cdr3_aa: ASSTGQYRNQPQH

v_call: TRBV11-2
cdr3_aa: ASSPTGDYGYT

v_call: TRBV5-1
cdr3_aa: ASSLEARWEETQY

v_call: TRBV6-6
cdr3_aa: ASSLPTGVGSNQPQH

v_call: TRBV2
cdr3_aa: ASSEAQLGQGAYNEQF

v_call: TRBV3-1/TRBV3-2
cdr3_aa: ASSQDAGGFNSPLH

v_call: TRBV10-2
cdr3_aa: ASSGPLAGSEFSTDTQY

v_call: TRBV3-1/TRBV3-2
cdr3_aa: ASSQSSGGYGYT

v_call: TRBV5-1
cdr3_aa: ASSLGQDYEQY

v_call: TRBV7-9
cdr3_aa: ASSFTSGSGTDTQY

v_call: TRBV18
cdr3_aa: ASSVLAGQETQY

v_call: TRBV10-3
cdr3_aa: AISKDRALNTGELF

v_call: TRBV3-1/TRBV3-2
cdr3_aa: ASSQEWAGGTDTQY

v_call: TRBV10-3
cdr3_aa: AIMSPGTPYEQY

v_call: TRBV10-3
cdr3_aa: AISESSGSADTQY

v_call: TRBV20-1
cdr3_aa: SASPLQGNYGYT

v_call: TRBV19
cdr3_aa: ASSPAGGIYEQY

v_call: TRBV5-4
cdr3_aa: ASSGTGLGTIY

v_call: TRBV5-8
cdr3_aa: ASSLAGGKETQY

v_call: TRBV15
cdr3_aa: ATSRDLGGGNEKLF

v_call: TRBV7-9
cdr3_aa: ASSPQDRYNEQF

v_call: TRBV28
cdr3_aa: ASRISQGAYEQY

v_call: TRBV2
cdr3_aa: ASSEFKQPNTEAF

v_call: TRBV3-1/TRBV3-2
cdr3_aa: ASSQDLPRNEQF

v_call: TRBV5-1
cdr3_aa: ASSPRLSSYNEQF

v_call: TRBV5-6
cdr3_aa: ASSFGHPGANYGYT

v_call: TRBV12-3/TRBV12-4
cdr3_aa: ASSRNRGYEQY

v_call: TRBV27
cdr3_aa: ASSGGRHNNQPQH

v_call: TRBV7-2
cdr3_aa: ASSSTSPGEQF

v_call: TRBV2
cdr3_aa: ASSPDKGTEAF

v_call: TRBV6-2/TRBV6-3
cdr3_aa: ASSYPTGGVQPQH

v_call: TRBV19
cdr3_aa: ASSKDLGTRFYEQY

v_call: TRBV2
cdr3_aa: ASTLGSLGIDQPQH

v_call: TRBV18
cdr3_aa: ASSPNILANYGYT

v_call: TRBV7-2
cdr3_aa: ASSLVRTDYT

v_call: TRBV3-1/TRBV3-2
cdr3_aa: ASSQAPGGSSYNSPLH

v_call: TRBV28
cdr3_aa: ASRPGQLNTEAF

v_call: TRBV28
cdr3_aa: ASSSPGAAVDTQY

v_call: TRBV9
cdr3_aa: ASSVEGGRHYGYT

v_call: TRBV6-4
cdr3_aa: AIRQGPYEQY

v_call: TRBV11-2
cdr3_aa: ASSFESGGLEQY

v_call: TRBV19
cdr3_aa: ASSKKPGQGSTNEKLF

v_call: TRBV4-2
cdr3_aa: ASSQVLAGDGKYTQY

v_call: TRBV14
cdr3_aa: ASSQDFLADPTDTQY

v_call: TRBV18
cdr3_aa: ASSPQSGDYSGNTIY

v_call: TRBV9
cdr3_aa: ASSVETGNTGELF

v_call: TRBV7-9
cdr3_aa: ASSPDRGYGNTIY

v_call: TRBV5-6
cdr3_aa: ASSLGTGNSPLH

v_call: TRBV5-3
cdr3_aa: ARSFQRVLGTGRETQY

v_call: TRBV7-2
cdr3_aa: ASSPGVAGGYEQY

v_call: TRBV12-5
cdr3_aa: ASGLRGLIEQY

v_call: TRBV6-5
cdr3_aa: ASSPGQAPYEQY

v_call: TRBV25-1
cdr3_aa: ASSGFETLTDTQY

v_call: TRBV6-2/TRBV6-3
cdr3_aa: ASSRLAGGAYEQY

v_call: TRBV6-5
cdr3_aa: ASTPGQGALGYT